This TCR beta chain stems from a study of radiotherapy plus CTLA-4 blockade in lung cancer. Study-wide background: Objective response was observed in more than 15% of patients, and disease control in 31%.

Remarks on this clone: What it recognizes is unknown.

Alongside CTLA-4 blockade with ipilimumab, patients with chemo-refractory metastatic non-small-cell lung cancer received focal radiation. Broader study findings: Response, reportedly, was best predicted by interferon-beta along with early blood T cell clone dynamics. Subsequent to radiotherapy plus ipilimumab, tumor-derived TCR clones underwent expansion in blood.

Germline CDR1 reads SEHNR; CDR2 reads FQNEAQ (reference sequence). Trimming cost V 4 bases and J 5 bases; bases outside gene matches: 5. This CDR3 comprises 16 residues. This table comes from immunoSEQ multiplex PCR, and its TCRdb copy is limited to in-frame clones, with some not included. The table shows tens of thousands of clones, with 88% occurring only once. This TCR came from a human donor with non-small cell lung cancer whose response to radiotherapy plus ipilimumab could not be evaluated. This sample comprised peripheral blood, obtained from a patient treated with radiotherapy plus ipilimumab. The chain is built from TRBV7-9 and TRBJ2-3; 14 bases map to TRBD2. The DNA for the CDR3 is TGTGCCAGCAGCTCCTCGGGACTAGCGGGAGTAGATACGCAGTATTTT. It encodes CASSSSGLAGVDTQYF.